The 6 T cell receptor beta chains reported below all come from one sample, sequenced in a study of beta chain features in type 1 diabetes. Study conclusions and caveats: Within each of all four CD4+ subsets, Type 1 diabetes patients had TCRB CDR3s that were moderately but significantly shorter.

No antigen has been assigned to these receptors. The sequenced template was cDNA made from the entire isolated RNA. Libraries were prepared by immunoSEQ multiplex PCR; TCRdb keeps only in-frame clonotypes and omits some of them. In the table there are about 640,000 clones, 9.5% to 15% of which are singletons. The sample comprised naive CD4+ T cells from blood. These receptors were collected from a man aged 25-45 years with type 1 diabetes.

As for this clone: Other nucleotide sequences in the sample specify the same CDR3. This chain connects TRBV5-4 to TRBJ2-1, with 9 bases fitting TRBD2. Germline CDR1 reads SGHNT; CDR2 reads YYREEE (reference sequence). The CDR3 runs 16 residues. J lost 0 bases, V lost 2 bases, and 3 bases had no gene match. CDR3 protein: CASSLGSGGSYNEQFF. As DNA, the CDR3 is TGTGCCAGCAGCTTAGGTAGCGGGGGCTCCTACAATGAGCAGTTCTTC.

Only a few counts were recorded for this clone. CDR3 sequence (DNA): TGTGCCAGCAGTGAAGGGGGTAATTCACCCCTCCACTTT. This gives the protein CASSEGGNSPLHF. V is TRBV6-1 and J is TRBJ1-6, with unresolved D. This CDR3 spans 13 amino acids. V lost 1 base to trimming and J lost 6 bases, with 4 bases between them. CDR1 is MNHNS and CDR2 is SASEGT in the germline V gene.

This clone was found a few times. This chain connects TRBV5-1 to TRBJ2-7, with TRBD2 as a possible D gene (6 bases). The length of the CDR3 is 14 residues. Deletions cut 2 bases from V and 10 bases from J, with 19 bases between. Germline V CDR1 and CDR2: SGHRS, YFSETQ. The CDR3 loop is CASSFSRTAEGQYF. The CDR3 region has the DNA TGCGCCAGCAGCTTTTCTAGGACGGCGGAGGGACAGTACTTC.

The chain has TRBV28 and TRBJ1-2; maybe TRBD1 (5 bases). Trimming removed 5 bases from V and 6 bases from J, with 13 bases in between. Germline V gene sequence: CDR1 MDHEN, CDR2 SYDVKM. The CDR3 is 13 amino acids. CDR3 protein: CASSLDQGNGYTF. The DNA of the CDR3 is TGTGCCAGCAGTCTGGACCAGGGAAATGGCTACACCTTC.

The V gene is TRBV7-9, the J gene TRBJ2-1, with 8 bases lining up with TRBD1. Germline V gives CDR1 SEHNR, CDR2 FQNEAQ (reference sequence). The CDR3 totals 15 residues. Losses at the gene ends were 1 base for V and 3 bases for J; bases not matched to a gene: 2. This chain's CDR3 is CASSLGGTGYNEQFF. CDR3 sequence (DNA): TGTGCCAGCAGCTTAGGAGGGACAGGCTACAATGAGCAGTTCTTC.

The chain recombines TRBV28 with TRBJ1-2; maybe TRBD1 (6 bases). In germline, CDR1 is MDHEN, CDR2 SYDVKM. Trimming removed 4 bases from V and 3 bases from J, with 15 bases in between. This CDR3 comprises 15 residues. The DNA of the CDR3 is TGTGCCAGCAGTTCACCCAGGGGCGGGGACTATGGCTACACCTTC. It is translated as CASSSPRGGDYGYTF.